This T cell receptor beta chain was found in a study of identical twins. This clonotype was seen ten or more times. The target antigen is unknown. A template switching step contributed a universal primer site, while unique molecular identifiers were present in the cDNA. TCRdb fed the 5' RACE reads into MiXCR, producing one record per CDR3 protein. The data show 690,000 or so distinct CDR3 sequences, over 8.5% seen once. Whole-study results and caveats: Partly confounded zero-insertion analyses could result from invariant MAIT and iNKT cells. Out-of-frame sharing of TCR alpha in monozygotic twins was underestimated by models.

This CDR3 has 11 residues. V dropped 3 bases and J dropped 10 bases, with 9 bases sitting between them. This same sample was also part of a study on yellow fever vaccine responses in identical twins. From that paper: Vaccine T cell responses of twins reportedly seemed partly convergent and partly personalized.

The clonotype originates from a woman younger than 35 in good health. The chain employs TRBV12-3 or TRBV12-4 and TRBJ1-2, with D unresolved. The sequencing input was PBMCs. CDR3 sequence: CASSFGQDYTF. As DNA, the CDR3 is TGTGCCAGCAGTTTCGGGCAGGACTACACCTTC.